A selection of T cell receptor beta chains follows, all from one sample in a study of cytotoxic CD8 clonotypes in ibrutinib-treated CLL. Profiling relied on immunoSEQ multiplex PCR, and the TCRdb table lists in-frame clones only, not all of them. The sample shows more than 110,000 clones, under 95% of them seen only once. Here the sequenced sample was PBMCs, taken after 12 months of ibrutinib treatment. All receptors derive from a human donor with chronic lymphocytic leukemia. CDR3s include the opening cysteine and the closing phenylalanine or tryptophan. D genes are given only for firm matches. Clone size is shown for a subset of rows, as once, few, many or a class of expanded clone.

abundance: NA
d_gene: TRBD2
j_gene: TRBJ2-2
v_gene: TRBV5-4
CDR3aa: CASSSRTSGSITGELFF
CDR3nt: TGTGCCAGCAGTTCGAGGACTAGCGGGAGTATTACCGGGGAGCTGTTTTTT

abundance: NA
d_gene: TRBD1
j_gene: TRBJ1-1
v_gene: TRBV7-2
CDR3aa: CASSPKTGLTEAFF
CDR3nt: TGTGCCAGCAGCCCGAAGACAGGGCTCACTGAAGCTTTCTTT

abundance: NA
d_gene: NA
j_gene: TRBJ1-1
v_gene: TRBV19
CDR3aa: CASTPARNTEAFF
CDR3nt: TGTGCCAGCACCCCGGCGAGGAACACTGAAGCTTTCTTT

abundance: NA
d_gene: NA
j_gene: TRBJ1-2
v_gene: TRBV10-1
CDR3aa: CASSDGYGYTF
CDR3nt: TGCGCCAGCAGTGACGGCTATGGCTACACCTTC

abundance: NA
d_gene: NA
j_gene: TRBJ2-7
v_gene: TRBV19
CDR3aa: CASSAQGPGEQYF
CDR3nt: TGTGCCAGTAGCGCCCAGGGTCCTGGCGAGCAGTACTTC

abundance: once
d_gene: TRBD2
j_gene: TRBJ2-2
v_gene: TRBV19
CDR3aa: CASDTSGSLTGELFF
CDR3nt: TGTGCCAGCGATACTAGCGGGTCGCTCACCGGGGAGCTGTTTTTT

abundance: NA
d_gene: NA
j_gene: TRBJ1-4
v_gene: TRBV19
CDR3aa: CASLGTPGNGEKLFF
CDR3nt: TGTGCCAGTCTTGGGACTCCGGGGAATGGCGAAAAACTGTTTTTT

abundance: NA
d_gene: NA
j_gene: TRBJ2-2
v_gene: TRBV5-1
CDR3aa: CASSWTPDHRTSGELFF
CDR3nt: TGCGCCAGCAGCTGGACCCCCGACCATAGGACCTCCGGGGAGCTGTTTTTT

abundance: once
d_gene: TRBD1
j_gene: TRBJ2-7
v_gene: TRBV6-1
CDR3aa: CASTPTGTGYYEQYF
CDR3nt: TGTGCCAGCACTCCCACCGGGACAGGGTACTACGAGCAGTACTTC

abundance: NA
d_gene: TRBD1
j_gene: TRBJ2-1
v_gene: TRBV19
CDR3aa: CASSKGGTGTYNEQFF
CDR3nt: TGTGCCAGTAGCAAAGGGGGGACAGGGACCTACAATGAGCAGTTCTTC

abundance: NA
d_gene: TRBD1
j_gene: TRBJ2-7
v_gene: TRBV6-5
CDR3aa: CASSYTGTGISYEQYF
CDR3nt: TGTGCCAGCAGTTACACCGGGACAGGGATCTCCTACGAGCAGTACTTC

abundance: NA
d_gene: TRBD1
j_gene: TRBJ2-7
v_gene: TRBV18
CDR3aa: CASSAGQGGTYEQYF
CDR3nt: TGTGCCAGCTCAGCCGGACAGGGGGGGACCTACGAGCAGTACTTC

abundance: NA
d_gene: TRBD2
j_gene: TRBJ2-7
v_gene: TRBV4-2
CDR3aa: CASSQDFSGIYEQYF
CDR3nt: TGTGCCAGCAGCCAAGATTTTAGCGGGATCTACGAGCAGTACTTC

abundance: NA
d_gene: NA
j_gene: TRBJ2-7
v_gene: TRBV7-9
CDR3aa: CASSSGLQGRVHEQYF
CDR3nt: TGTGCCAGCAGCTCCGGCTTACAAGGCAGAGTCCACGAGCAGTACTTC

abundance: few
d_gene: TRBD1
j_gene: TRBJ1-4
v_gene: TRBV6-5
CDR3aa: CASSSGQGAANEKLFF
CDR3nt: TGTGCCAGCAGTTCCGGACAGGGGGCGGCTAATGAAAAACTGTTTTTT

abundance: NA
d_gene: NA
j_gene: TRBJ2-1
v_gene: TRBV7-2
CDR3aa: CASSPPNEQFF
CDR3nt: TGTGCCAGCAGCCCCCCCAATGAGCAGTTCTTC

abundance: NA
d_gene: NA
j_gene: TRBJ2-1
v_gene: TRBV7-3
CDR3aa: CASSHGDNEQFF
CDR3nt: TGTGCCAGCAGCCATGGAGACAATGAGCAGTTCTTC

abundance: NA
d_gene: NA
j_gene: TRBJ2-6
v_gene: TRBV19
CDR3aa: CASSPKGLGNGANVLTF
CDR3nt: TGTGCCAGTAGCCCAAAAGGGTTGGGGAATGGGGCCAACGTCCTGACTTTC

abundance: NA
d_gene: TRBD1
j_gene: TRBJ1-2
v_gene: TRBV6-5
CDR3aa: CASSYSARGLDYGYTF
CDR3nt: TGTGCCAGCAGTTACTCTGCCAGGGGGCTCGACTATGGCTACACCTTC

abundance: NA
d_gene: TRBD1
j_gene: TRBJ1-1
v_gene: TRBV5-1
CDR3aa: CASSVGQALRDTEAFF
CDR3nt: TGCGCCAGCAGCGTAGGACAGGCCCTAAGGGACACTGAAGCTTTCTTT

abundance: NA
d_gene: TRBD1
j_gene: TRBJ2-2
v_gene: TRBV5-1
CDR3aa: CASSLGQGPGELFF
CDR3nt: TGCGCCAGCAGCTTAGGACAGGGCCCCGGGGAGCTGTTTTTT

abundance: few
d_gene: NA
j_gene: TRBJ1-2
v_gene: TRBV6-5
CDR3aa: CASRFTDNYGYTF
CDR3nt: TGTGCCAGCAGGTTCACAGACAACTATGGCTACACCTTC

abundance: NA
d_gene: NA
j_gene: TRBJ1-4
v_gene: TRBV20-1
CDR3aa: CSVLQNEKLFF
CDR3nt: TGCAGTGTTTTACAGAATGAAAAACTGTTTTTT

abundance: NA
d_gene: TRBD1
j_gene: TRBJ2-3
v_gene: TRBV5-4
CDR3aa: CASSLAQGADTQYF
CDR3nt: TGTGCCAGCAGCTTGGCACAGGGGGCGGATACGCAGTATTTT

abundance: NA
d_gene: TRBD1
j_gene: TRBJ2-7
v_gene: TRBV7-8
CDR3aa: CASSFSPDRDSSYEQYF
CDR3nt: TGTGCCAGCAGCTTCTCCCCGGACAGGGACAGCTCCTACGAGCAGTACTTC

abundance: NA
d_gene: NA
j_gene: TRBJ1-5
v_gene: TRBV4-3
CDR3aa: CASSQERSSPQHF
CDR3nt: TGCGCCAGCAGCCAGGAAAGGTCCTCGCCCCAGCATTTT

abundance: NA
d_gene: NA
j_gene: TRBJ2-1
v_gene: TRBV6-5
CDR3aa: CASLGRHNEQFF
CDR3nt: TGTGCCAGCTTGGGACGACACAATGAGCAGTTCTTC

abundance: NA
d_gene: NA
j_gene: TRBJ1-5
v_gene: TRBV19
CDR3aa: CASSIGWAKWGYHPQHF
CDR3nt: TGTGCCAGTAGTATCGGTTGGGCTAAGTGGGGCTATCACCCCCAGCATTTT

abundance: NA
d_gene: TRBD1
j_gene: TRBJ2-7
v_gene: TRBV28
CDR3aa: CASSPPGQGEEQYF
CDR3nt: TGTGCCAGCAGCCCTCCCGGACAGGGGGAAGAGCAGTACTTC

abundance: NA
d_gene: NA
j_gene: TRBJ1-3
v_gene: TRBV27
CDR3aa: CASSLSAVGNTIYF
CDR3nt: TGTGCCAGCAGTTTATCGGCGGTGGGAAACACCATATATTTT

abundance: NA
d_gene: NA
j_gene: TRBJ1-2
v_gene: TRBV12-5
CDR3aa: CASGYGGSNYGYTF
CDR3nt: TGTGCTAGTGGTTATGGGGGCTCTAACTATGGCTACACCTTC

abundance: NA
d_gene: NA
j_gene: TRBJ2-5
v_gene: TRBV2
CDR3aa: CASSDAVETQYF
CDR3nt: TGTGCCAGCAGTGATGCAGTAGAGACCCAGTACTTC

abundance: NA
d_gene: NA
j_gene: TRBJ1-2
v_gene: TRBV6-5
CDR3aa: CASSYGTASGYTF
CDR3nt: TGTGCCAGCAGTTACGGGACCGCCAGCGGCTACACCTTC

abundance: NA
d_gene: NA
j_gene: TRBJ1-3
v_gene: TRBV5-4
CDR3aa: CASSPGAQAGNTIYF
CDR3nt: TGTGCCAGCAGCCCCGGGGCTCAAGCGGGAAACACCATATATTTT

abundance: NA
d_gene: NA
j_gene: TRBJ1-3
v_gene: TRBV11-2
CDR3aa: CASSLSTGNTIYF
CDR3nt: TGTGCCAGCAGCCTTAGTACTGGAAACACCATATATTTT

abundance: once
d_gene: NA
j_gene: TRBJ2-3
v_gene: TRBV6-6
CDR3aa: CASTDPITDTQYF
CDR3nt: TGTGCCAGCACCGACCCCATCACAGATACGCAGTATTTT

abundance: NA
d_gene: NA
j_gene: TRBJ1-2
v_gene: TRBV28
CDR3aa: CASSYRGNYGYTF
CDR3nt: TGTGCCAGCAGTTATCGGGGCAACTATGGCTACACCTTC

abundance: NA
d_gene: NA
j_gene: TRBJ1-3
v_gene: TRBV28
CDR3aa: CASSLSPGSGNTIYF
CDR3nt: TGTGCCAGCAGTTTGTCCCCAGGCTCTGGAAACACCATATATTTT

abundance: NA
d_gene: NA
j_gene: TRBJ1-4
v_gene: TRBV10-3
CDR3aa: CAISLGGNEKLFF
CDR3nt: TGTGCCATCAGCCTCGGAGGTAATGAAAAACTGTTTTTT

abundance: NA
d_gene: NA
j_gene: TRBJ1-1
v_gene: TRBV6-6
CDR3aa: CASSFFRPSMNTEAFF
CDR3nt: TGTGCCAGCAGTTTTTTCCGACCGAGTATGAACACTGAAGCTTTCTTT

abundance: NA
d_gene: TRBD1
j_gene: TRBJ1-4
v_gene: TRBV10-3
CDR3aa: CAIRQGGEEKLFF
CDR3nt: TGTGCCATCCGACAGGGTGGGGAAGAAAAACTGTTTTTT

abundance: NA
d_gene: TRBD1
j_gene: TRBJ2-7
v_gene: TRBV6-5
CDR3aa: CASSYSRTGGSEQYF
CDR3nt: TGTGCCAGCAGTTACTCGAGGACAGGGGGCAGCGAGCAGTACTTC

abundance: NA
d_gene: NA
j_gene: TRBJ2-3
v_gene: TRBV6-5
CDR3aa: CASSLGTNTDTQYF
CDR3nt: TGTGCCAGCAGTTTAGGAACTAACACAGATACGCAGTATTTT

abundance: NA
d_gene: TRBD2
j_gene: TRBJ2-5
v_gene: TRBV5-8
CDR3aa: CASSSGLAGGETQYF
CDR3nt: TGTGCCAGCAGCTCGGGACTAGCGGGAGGAGAGACCCAGTACTTC

abundance: NA
d_gene: TRBD1
j_gene: TRBJ2-6
v_gene: TRBV5-1
CDR3aa: CASSPPGQGRANVLTF
CDR3nt: TGCGCCAGCAGCCCGCCGGGACAGGGGCGAGCCAACGTCCTGACTTTC

abundance: NA
d_gene: NA
j_gene: TRBJ1-5
v_gene: TRBV7-8
CDR3aa: CASSLIGVDQPQHF
CDR3nt: TGTGCCAGCAGCTTAATAGGGGTTGATCAGCCCCAGCATTTT

abundance: NA
d_gene: NA
j_gene: TRBJ1-2
v_gene: TRBV5-1
CDR3aa: CASSRTTDSYGYTF
CDR3nt: TGCGCCAGCAGCCGAACCACAGACAGCTATGGCTACACCTTC

abundance: NA
d_gene: TRBD2
j_gene: TRBJ2-4
v_gene: TRBV4-1
CDR3aa: CASSPSGRAENIQYF
CDR3nt: TGCGCCAGCAGCCCTAGCGGGAGGGCCGAAAACATTCAGTACTTC

abundance: NA
d_gene: NA
j_gene: TRBJ2-5
v_gene: TRBV28
CDR3aa: CASSRLKTGETETQYF
CDR3nt: TGTGCCAGCAGCCGGTTGAAGACCGGGGAAACAGAGACCCAGTACTTC

abundance: NA
d_gene: TRBD1
j_gene: TRBJ1-4
v_gene: TRBV2
CDR3aa: CASMIQGAADEKLFF
CDR3nt: TGTGCCAGCATGATACAGGGGGCGGCGGATGAAAAACTGTTTTTT

abundance: NA
d_gene: NA
j_gene: TRBJ1-4
v_gene: TRBV7-8
CDR3aa: CASSLTGSRGGNEKLFF
CDR3nt: TGTGCCAGCAGCTTAACGGGGAGTCGAGGGGGGAATGAAAAACTGTTTTTT

abundance: NA
d_gene: TRBD2
j_gene: TRBJ2-1
v_gene: TRBV27
CDR3aa: CAIRGGGAREQFF
CDR3nt: TGTGCCATCCGGGGGGGAGGGGCTCGTGAGCAGTTCTTC

abundance: few
d_gene: NA
j_gene: TRBJ1-3
v_gene: TRBV5-4
CDR3aa: CASSDTNSGNTIYF
CDR3nt: TGTGCCAGCAGCGATACTAACTCTGGAAACACCATATATTTT

abundance: NA
d_gene: NA
j_gene: TRBJ2-3
v_gene: TRBV6-4
CDR3aa: CASSDSKTGNRADTQYF
CDR3nt: TGTGCCAGCAGTGACTCGAAAACGGGGAACCGAGCAGATACGCAGTATTTT

abundance: NA
d_gene: NA
j_gene: TRBJ2-1
v_gene: TRBV7-2
CDR3aa: CASSSYSPGPQARYNEQFF
CDR3nt: TGTGCCAGCAGCTCCTACTCTCCGGGACCCCAAGCCAGATACAATGAGCAGTTCTTC

abundance: NA
d_gene: NA
j_gene: TRBJ2-1
v_gene: TRBV11-3
CDR3aa: CASSLGSGRYNEQFF
CDR3nt: TGTGCCAGCAGCTTAGGGAGCGGGCGTTACAATGAGCAGTTCTTC

abundance: NA
d_gene: NA
j_gene: TRBJ1-1
v_gene: TRBV15
CDR3aa: CATSRGRVSEAFF
CDR3nt: TGTGCCACCAGCCGGGGTCGGGTGTCTGAAGCTTTCTTT

abundance: NA
d_gene: TRBD1
j_gene: TRBJ2-1
v_gene: TRBV5-1
CDR3aa: CASSSGQQYNEQFF
CDR3nt: TGCGCCAGCAGCTCGGGACAGCAATACAATGAGCAGTTCTTC

abundance: NA
d_gene: TRBD1
j_gene: TRBJ2-2
v_gene: TRBV5-1
CDR3aa: CASSAPGQGANTGELFF
CDR3nt: TGCGCCAGCAGCGCGCCGGGACAGGGGGCGAACACCGGGGAGCTGTTTTTT

abundance: few
d_gene: TRBD1
j_gene: TRBJ2-7
v_gene: TRBV30
CDR3aa: CAWAQGAEYEQYF
CDR3nt: TGTGCCTGGGCACAGGGGGCAGAGTACGAGCAGTACTTC